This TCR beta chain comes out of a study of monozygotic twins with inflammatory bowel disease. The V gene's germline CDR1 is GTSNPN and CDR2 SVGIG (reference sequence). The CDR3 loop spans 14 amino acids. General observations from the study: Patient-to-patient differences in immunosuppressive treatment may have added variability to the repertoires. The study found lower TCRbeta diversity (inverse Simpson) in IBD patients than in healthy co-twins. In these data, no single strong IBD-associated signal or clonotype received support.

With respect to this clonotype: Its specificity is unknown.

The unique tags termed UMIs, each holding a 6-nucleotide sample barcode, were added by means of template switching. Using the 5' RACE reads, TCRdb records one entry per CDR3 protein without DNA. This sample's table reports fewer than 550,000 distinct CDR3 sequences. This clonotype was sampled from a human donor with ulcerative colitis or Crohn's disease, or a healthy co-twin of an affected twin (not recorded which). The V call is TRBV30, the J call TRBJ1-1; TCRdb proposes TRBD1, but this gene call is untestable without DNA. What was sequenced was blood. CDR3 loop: CAWSKQGWNTEAFF.